This is a list of T cell receptor beta chains from one sample in a study of breast tumors, draining lymph nodes, adjacent tissues. TCRdb re-called the multiplex PCR reads through MiXCR, storing one row per CDR3 protein. Of 15,000 or so distinct CDR3 sequences in the sample, 40% to 50% were seen once. Sequencing was performed on tumor-adjacent breast tissue. These receptors all stem from a female donor with breast cancer. Some clones in this sample may be carry-over from other donors' samples. Both conserved end residues are part of each CDR3. D genes are given only for firm matches. Expanded clones are given a class, and other clones once, few, many or no size at all.

D,V,size,J,CDR3,DNA
-,TRBV9,-,TRBJ2-3,CASSEGDEDTQYF,TGTGCCAGCAGCGAGGGGGATGAAGATACGCAGTATTTT
TRBD1,TRBV2,-,TRBJ1-4,CASCILPGQGYEKLFF,TGTGCCAGCTGTATCCTTCCGGGACAGGGATATGAAAAACTGTTTTTT
TRBD2,TRBV20-1,-,TRBJ2-7,CSAMWTSGTYEQYF,TGCAGTGCTATGTGGACTAGCGGGACCTACGAGCAGTACTTC
-,TRBV25-1,many,TRBJ2-5,CASSGPEANQETQYF,TGTGCCAGCAGTGGCCCGGAGGCTAATCAAGAGACCCAGTACTTC
-,TRBV7-8,few,TRBJ2-2,CASSLVRLANTGELFF,TGTGCCAGCAGCTTAGTGCGGCTGGCGAACACCGGGGAGCTGTTTTTT
TRBD1,TRBV7-9,few,TRBJ2-3,CASSMDRGKNRDTQYF,TGTGCCAGCAGCATGGACAGGGGCAAGAACAGGGATACGCAGTATTTT
-,TRBV5-5,many,TRBJ2-3,CASSLGGSDTQYF,TGTGCCAGCAGCTTGGGGGGGTCAGATACGCAGTATTTT
TRBD2,TRBV7-8,many,TRBJ2-1,CASSLAGGPSYEQFF,TGTGCCAGCAGCTTAGCGGGAGGGCCTAGTTATGAGCAGTTCTTC
-,TRBV24-1,-,TRBJ2-3,CATSERSGTKGGDTQYF,TGTGCCACCAGTGAGCGATCCGGGACTAAAGGGGGGGATACGCAGTATTTT
-,TRBV15,many,TRBJ2-3,CATSRIGTDTQYF,TGTGCCACCAGCCGGATTGGGACAGATACGCAGTATTTT
-,TRBV30,many,TRBJ2-1,CACSRQSSYNEQFF,TGTGCCTGCTCCCGACAGAGCTCCTACAATGAGCAGTTCTTC
TRBD1,TRBV7-9,-,TRBJ1-2,CASSLGNRGYGYTF,TGTGCCAGCAGCTTAGGTAACAGGGGATATGGCTACACCTTC
TRBD1,TRBV13,-,TRBJ2-1,CASSLVGEGAGGEQFF,TGTGCCAGCAGCTTGGTTGGCGAGGGGGCGGGCGGTGAGCAGTTCTTC
TRBD2,TRBV20-1,medium-sized,TRBJ2-7,CSAWTSGNPLYEQYF,TGCAGTGCTTGGACTAGCGGGAACCCCCTTTACGAGCAGTACTTC
-,TRBV9,-,TRBJ2-1,CASSAKVSSYNEPFF,TGTGCCAGCAGCGCAAAAGTAAGCTCCTACAATGAGCCGTTCTTC
TRBD1,TRBV28,many,TRBJ2-7,CASRLDRGRSGEQYF,TGTGCCAGCAGATTGGACAGGGGGCGCTCGGGGGAGCAGTACTTC
-,TRBV5-1,many,TRBJ1-4,CASSLGGTGWNEKLFF,TGCGCCAGCAGCTTGGGGGGAACAGGGTGGAATGAAAAACTGTTTTTT
-,TRBV7-3,medium-sized,TRBJ1-5,CASSPGINQPQHF,TGTGCCAGCAGCCCCGGGATAAATCAGCCCCAGCATTTT
-,TRBV12-3/TRBV12-4,-,TRBJ1-1,CASSSLRRFLMNTEAFF,TGTGCCAGCAGCTCTCTGCGACGCTTCCTTATGAACACTGAAGCTTTCTTT
-,TRBV7-8,many,TRBJ1-3,CASSFARDSGNTIYF,TGTGCCAGCAGCTTTGCCAGGGACTCTGGAAACACCATATATTTT